This TCR beta chain is drawn from a study of blood T cell repertoires in COVID-19. Study-level background: The United States, Italy and Spain provided the acute and convalescent COVID-19 samples. Sample material is recorded as cDNA or gDNA derived from T cells, B-cell-depleted T cells, or PBMCs.

The germline V gene encodes CDR1 LNHDA and CDR2 SQIVND (reference sequence). V lost 2 bases and J lost 5; bases outside the gene matches: 5. This CDR3 has 15 residues. Original data processing: It was from reference gene primer amplification that nucleated cell counts were estimated. The repertoire was sequenced with immunoSEQ multiplex PCR; TCRdb's copy has only in-frame clones and lacks some. The D gene and trimming were derived from the DNA, and the V and J assignments and clone size from that table. The data contain over 95,000 clones, about 85% of them singletons. A single count supports this clone.

V gene TRBV19 combines with J gene TRBJ2-3; TRBD2 agrees at 9 bases. The sample comprised peripheral blood. The receptor comes from a human donor in a cohort sampled during active COVID-19. The CDR3 DNA follows: TGTGCCAGTAGTATACGAGCGGGGGGCCTAGATACGCAGTATTTT. Translation gives CASSIRAGGLDTQYF. Supplemented by reference TRBV19 and TRBJ2-3, the full variable domain reads DGGITQSPKYLFRKEGQNVTLSCEQNLNHDAMYWYRQDPGQGLRLIYYSQIVNDFQKGDIAEGYSVSREKKESFPLTVTSAQKNPTAFYLCASSIRAGGLDTQYFGPGTRLTVL.